This T cell receptor (beta chain) was profiled in a study of cytomegalovirus exposure and HLA in healthy donors. V was clipped by 1 base and J by 2 bases, with 15 bases between them. The length of the CDR3 is 16 residues. CDR1 is SEHNR, CDR2 FQNEAQ, per germline (reference sequence). The donors, nominally healthy at sampling, likely had unrecorded immune exposures. Primers included in the PCR were 60 Vbeta and 13 Jbeta primers. Assay: immunoSEQ multiplex PCR; the TCRdb copy retains only in-frame clones and omits some. The sample consists of around 230,000 clones, more than 70% of them appearing once. The study's findings and limits: Earlier findings revealed that most TCR beta V segments proved productive either about 90% or about 30% of the time. There were several of the most significant clusters that appeared linked to common viral pathogens in a later analysis. Both high specificity and high sensitivity reportedly marked the classifier's diagnosis of cytomegalovirus status.

This clone was recorded only once. Its target is not known. The genes are TRBV7-9 and TRBJ2-7; D is perhaps TRBD1 (5 bases). Sample: PBMCs. The receptor comes from a boy under 18 in good health and CMV-seronegative. DNA for the CDR3: TGTGCCAGCAGCTTAGGGCCCCAGACAGCCGCCTACGAGCAGTACTTC. Residues: CASSLGPQTAAYEQYF.